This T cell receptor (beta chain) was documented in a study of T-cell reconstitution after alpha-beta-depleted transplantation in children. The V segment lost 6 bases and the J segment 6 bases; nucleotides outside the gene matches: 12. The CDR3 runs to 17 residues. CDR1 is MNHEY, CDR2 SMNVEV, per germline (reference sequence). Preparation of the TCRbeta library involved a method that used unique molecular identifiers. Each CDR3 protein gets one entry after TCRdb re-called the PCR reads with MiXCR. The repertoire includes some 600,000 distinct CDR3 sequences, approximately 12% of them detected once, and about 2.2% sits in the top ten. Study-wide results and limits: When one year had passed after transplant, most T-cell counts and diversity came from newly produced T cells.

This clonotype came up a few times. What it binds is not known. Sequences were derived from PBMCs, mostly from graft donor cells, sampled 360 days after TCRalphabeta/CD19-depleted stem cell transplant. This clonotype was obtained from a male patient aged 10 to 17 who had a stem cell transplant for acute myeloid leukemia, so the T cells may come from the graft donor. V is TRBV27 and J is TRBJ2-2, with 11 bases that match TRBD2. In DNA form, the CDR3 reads TGTGCCAGCAGCTCCGGGACTAGCGGAGGCTCGGCCGGGGAGCTGTTTTTT. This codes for CASSSGTSGGSAGELFF.